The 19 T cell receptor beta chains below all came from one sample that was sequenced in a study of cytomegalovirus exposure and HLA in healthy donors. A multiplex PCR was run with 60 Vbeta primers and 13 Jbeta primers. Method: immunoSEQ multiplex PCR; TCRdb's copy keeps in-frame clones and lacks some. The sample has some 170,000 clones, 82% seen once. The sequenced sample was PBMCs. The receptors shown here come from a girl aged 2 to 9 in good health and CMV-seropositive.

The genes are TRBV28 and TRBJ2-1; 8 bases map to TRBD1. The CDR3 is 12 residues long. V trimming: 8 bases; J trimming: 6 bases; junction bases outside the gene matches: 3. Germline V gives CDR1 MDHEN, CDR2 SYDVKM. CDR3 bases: TGTGCCAGCGGAACAGGGGGCAATGAGCAGTTCTTC. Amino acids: CASGTGGNEQFF.

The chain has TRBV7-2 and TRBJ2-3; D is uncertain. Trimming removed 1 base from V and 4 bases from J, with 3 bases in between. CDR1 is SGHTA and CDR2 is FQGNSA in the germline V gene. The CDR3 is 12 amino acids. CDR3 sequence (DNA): TGTGCCAGCAGCTTAGTCGCAGATACGCAGTATTTT. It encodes CASSLVADTQYF.

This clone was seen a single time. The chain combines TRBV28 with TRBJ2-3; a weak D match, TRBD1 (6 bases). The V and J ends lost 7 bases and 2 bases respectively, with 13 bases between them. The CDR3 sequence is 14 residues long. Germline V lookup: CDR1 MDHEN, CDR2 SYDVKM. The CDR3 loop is CASMGAVYTDTQYF. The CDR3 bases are TGTGCCAGCATGGGGGCGGTTTACACAGATACGCAGTATTTT.

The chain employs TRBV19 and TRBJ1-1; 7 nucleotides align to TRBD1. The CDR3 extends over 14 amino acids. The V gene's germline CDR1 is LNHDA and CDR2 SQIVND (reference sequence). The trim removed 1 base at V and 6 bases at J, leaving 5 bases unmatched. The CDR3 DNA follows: TGTGCCAGTAGTATAGTACAGGGGAGGCCTGAAGCTTTCTTT. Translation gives CASSIVQGRPEAFF.

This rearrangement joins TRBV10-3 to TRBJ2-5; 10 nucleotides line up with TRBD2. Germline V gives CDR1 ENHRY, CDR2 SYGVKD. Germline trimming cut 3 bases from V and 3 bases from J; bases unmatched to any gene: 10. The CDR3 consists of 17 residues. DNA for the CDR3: TGTGCCATCAGTGACGAGGTGTCTAGCGGGAGAAAAGAGACCCAGTACTTC. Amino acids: CAISDEVSSGRKETQYF.

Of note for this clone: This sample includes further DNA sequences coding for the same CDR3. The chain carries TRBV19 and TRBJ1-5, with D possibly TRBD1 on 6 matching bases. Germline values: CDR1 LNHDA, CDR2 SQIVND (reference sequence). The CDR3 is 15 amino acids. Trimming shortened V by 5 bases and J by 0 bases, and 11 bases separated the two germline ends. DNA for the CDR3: TGTGCCAGTAGTCGGACAGCTTATAGCAATCAGCCCCAGCATTTT. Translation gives CASSRTAYSNQPQHF. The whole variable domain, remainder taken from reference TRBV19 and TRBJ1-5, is DGGITQSPKYLFRKEGQNVTLSCEQNLNHDAMYWYRQDPGQGLRLIYYSQIVNDFQKGDIAEGYSVSREKKESFPLTVTSAQKNPTAFYLCASSRTAYSNQPQHFGDGTRLSIL.

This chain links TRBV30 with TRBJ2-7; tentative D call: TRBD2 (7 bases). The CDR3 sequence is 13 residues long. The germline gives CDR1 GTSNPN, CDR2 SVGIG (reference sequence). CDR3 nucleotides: TGTGCTGTCGGGGGGCTAGCTATAGACGAGCAGTACTTC. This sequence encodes CAVGGLAIDEQYF.

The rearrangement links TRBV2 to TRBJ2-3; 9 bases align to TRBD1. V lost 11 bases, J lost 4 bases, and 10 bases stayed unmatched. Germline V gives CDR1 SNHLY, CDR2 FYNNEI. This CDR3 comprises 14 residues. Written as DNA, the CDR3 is TGTGCCGGCTTCCGGGACAGGGCCCCAGATACGCAGTATTTT. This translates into CAGFRDRAPDTQYF.

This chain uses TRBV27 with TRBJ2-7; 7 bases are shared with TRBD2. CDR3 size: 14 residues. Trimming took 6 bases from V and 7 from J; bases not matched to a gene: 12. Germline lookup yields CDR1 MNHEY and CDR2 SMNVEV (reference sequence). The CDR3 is CASRAGLIYREQYF. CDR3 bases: TGTGCCAGCAGAGCGGGACTCATTTATCGAGAGCAGTACTTC.

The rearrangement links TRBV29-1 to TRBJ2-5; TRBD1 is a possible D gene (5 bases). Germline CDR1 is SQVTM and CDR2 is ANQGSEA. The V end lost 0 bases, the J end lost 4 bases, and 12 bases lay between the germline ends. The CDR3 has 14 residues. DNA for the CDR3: TGCAGCGTTGAAGAATTCTCTAGGGGAGAGACCCAGTACTTC. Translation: CSVEEFSRGETQYF.

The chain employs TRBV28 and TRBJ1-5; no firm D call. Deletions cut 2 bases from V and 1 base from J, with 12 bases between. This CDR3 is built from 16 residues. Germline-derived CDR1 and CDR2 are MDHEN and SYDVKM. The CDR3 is CASSLPGMRSNQPQHF. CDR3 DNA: TGTGCCAGCAGTTTACCGGGAATGAGAAGCAATCAGCCCCAGCATTTT. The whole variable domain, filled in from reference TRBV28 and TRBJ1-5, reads DVKVTQSSRYLVKRTGEKVFLECVQDMDHENMFWYRQDPGLGLRLIYFSYDVKMKEKGDIPEGYSVSREKKERFSLILESASTNQTSMYLCASSLPGMRSNQPQHFGDGTRLSIL.

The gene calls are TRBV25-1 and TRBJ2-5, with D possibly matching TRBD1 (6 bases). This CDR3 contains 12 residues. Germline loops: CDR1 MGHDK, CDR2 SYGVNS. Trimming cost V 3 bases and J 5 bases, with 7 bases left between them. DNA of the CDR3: TGTGCCAGCAGTGACCAGGGGGAGACCCAGTACTTC. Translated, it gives CASSDQGETQYF.

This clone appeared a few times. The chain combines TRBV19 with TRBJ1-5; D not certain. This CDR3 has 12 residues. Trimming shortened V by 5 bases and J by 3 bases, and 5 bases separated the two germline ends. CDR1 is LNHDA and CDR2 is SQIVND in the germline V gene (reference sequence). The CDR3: CASSPVNQPQHF. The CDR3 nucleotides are TGTGCCAGTAGTCCCGTCAATCAGCCCCAGCATTTT. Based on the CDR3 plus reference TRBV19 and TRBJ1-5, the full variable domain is DGGITQSPKYLFRKEGQNVTLSCEQNLNHDAMYWYRQDPGQGLRLIYYSQIVNDFQKGDIAEGYSVSREKKESFPLTVTSAQKNPTAFYLCASSPVNQPQHFGDGTRLSIL.

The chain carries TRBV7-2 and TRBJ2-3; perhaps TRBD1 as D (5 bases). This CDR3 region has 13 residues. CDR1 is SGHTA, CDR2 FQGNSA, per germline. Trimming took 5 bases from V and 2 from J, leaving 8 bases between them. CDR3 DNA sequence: TGTGCCAGCAGCCTGGGGCTCACAGATACGCAGTATTTT. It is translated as CASSLGLTDTQYF.

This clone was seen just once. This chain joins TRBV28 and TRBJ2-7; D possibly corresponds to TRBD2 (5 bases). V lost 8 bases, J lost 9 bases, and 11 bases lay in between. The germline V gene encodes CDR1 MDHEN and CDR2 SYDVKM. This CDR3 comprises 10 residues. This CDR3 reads CASGELRQYF. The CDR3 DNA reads TGTGCCAGCGGGGAGTTGCGGCAGTACTTC.

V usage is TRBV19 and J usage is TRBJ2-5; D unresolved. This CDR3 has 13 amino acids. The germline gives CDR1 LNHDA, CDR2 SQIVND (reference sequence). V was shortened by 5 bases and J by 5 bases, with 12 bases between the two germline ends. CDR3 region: CASSFSSGETQYF. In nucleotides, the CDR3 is TGTGCCAGTAGTTTCTCTAGTGGGGAGACCCAGTACTTC.

The CDR3 region is CAWNPGTDFQETQYF. CDR3 nucleotides: TGTGCCTGGAACCCCGGGACAGATTTCCAAGAGACCCAGTACTTC. The chain recombines TRBV30 with TRBJ2-5; TRBD1 matches at 7 bases. CDR3 length: 15 residues. The trim removed 4 bases at V and 1 base at J, leaving 9 bases unmatched. Germline values: CDR1 GTSNPN, CDR2 SVGIG (reference sequence).

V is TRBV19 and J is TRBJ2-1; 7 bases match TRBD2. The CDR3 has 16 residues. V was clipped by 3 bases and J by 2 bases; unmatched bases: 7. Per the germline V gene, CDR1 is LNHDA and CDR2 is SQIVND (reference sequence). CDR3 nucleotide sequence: TGTGCCAGTAGTATGGGAGGGCAGGCGCCCTACAATGAGCAGTTCTTC. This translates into CASSMGGQAPYNEQFF.

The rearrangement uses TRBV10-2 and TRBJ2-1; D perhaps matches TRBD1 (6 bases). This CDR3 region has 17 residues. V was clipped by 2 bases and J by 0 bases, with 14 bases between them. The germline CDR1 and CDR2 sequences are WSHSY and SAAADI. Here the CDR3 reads CASSELRQVNSYNEQFF. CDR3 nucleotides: TGCGCCAGCAGTGAGCTAAGACAGGTAAACTCCTACAATGAGCAGTTCTTC.